Listed below are T cell receptor beta chains from one sample, sequenced in a study of blood T cell repertoires in COVID-19. Sequenced by immunoSEQ multiplex PCR; TCRdb stores in-frame clones only, minus some. The sample records approximately 100,000 clones, 85% to 95% being singletons. The material sequenced was peripheral blood. These receptors all stem from a man aged 45-65 years with active COVID-19. The CDR3 runs from the conserved cysteine through the conserved F or W. The order of the fields is clone size, V gene, J gene, CDR3 protein. Rows give clone size only sometimes, using once, few, many, or a class for an expanded clone.

clone_size: NA
v_call: TRBV28
j_call: TRBJ2-7
cdr3_aa: CASSTAGGRYEQYF

clone_size: NA
v_call: TRBV5-1
j_call: TRBJ2-4
cdr3_aa: CASSLSRGYNIQYF

clone_size: NA
v_call: TRBV7-2
j_call: TRBJ2-1
cdr3_aa: CASSQTSNEQFF

clone_size: NA
v_call: TRBV11-2
j_call: TRBJ2-5
cdr3_aa: CASSLVGTLAGVLETQYF

clone_size: NA
v_call: TRBV28
j_call: TRBJ1-6
cdr3_aa: CASRQTGGPYNSPLHF

clone_size: once
v_call: TRBV15
j_call: TRBJ2-5
cdr3_aa: CATSRDLETQYF

clone_size: NA
v_call: TRBV19
j_call: TRBJ2-3
cdr3_aa: CASSIGPSGRRLTDTQYF

clone_size: NA
v_call: TRBV28
j_call: TRBJ2-1
cdr3_aa: CASSLGLVGQFF

clone_size: NA
v_call: TRBV11-2
j_call: TRBJ2-7
cdr3_aa: CASSPGYEQYF

clone_size: NA
v_call: TRBV11-2
j_call: TRBJ2-1
cdr3_aa: CASSPLSGKGNKQFF

clone_size: NA
v_call: TRBV23-1
j_call: TRBJ1-4
cdr3_aa: CASSQRQGVIEKLFF

clone_size: NA
v_call: TRBV11-2
j_call: TRBJ2-5
cdr3_aa: CASSSLGGRVETQYF

clone_size: NA
v_call: TRBV18
j_call: TRBJ2-1
cdr3_aa: CASSPLSGFNGYNEQFF

clone_size: NA
v_call: TRBV7-9
j_call: TRBJ2-3
cdr3_aa: CASSTGQANTDTQYF

clone_size: NA
v_call: TRBV6-5
j_call: TRBJ1-2
cdr3_aa: CASSQNGARGYTF

clone_size: NA
v_call: TRBV28
j_call: TRBJ1-5
cdr3_aa: CASSRTGTVSGNQPQHF

clone_size: NA
v_call: TRBV10-3
j_call: TRBJ2-7
cdr3_aa: CAISGGLDYEQYF

clone_size: NA
v_call: TRBV5-4
j_call: TRBJ2-5
cdr3_aa: CASRLAGVVSRETQYF

clone_size: once
v_call: TRBV6-5
j_call: TRBJ2-1
cdr3_aa: CASGGTSNEQFF

clone_size: NA
v_call: TRBV29-1
j_call: TRBJ2-1
cdr3_aa: CSVPAVGSYNEQFF

clone_size: NA
v_call: TRBV10-1
j_call: TRBJ2-1
cdr3_aa: CARGLAEVSYNEQFF

clone_size: NA
v_call: TRBV5-1
j_call: TRBJ2-1
cdr3_aa: CASSYRTSGSGRDEQFF

clone_size: once
v_call: TRBV18
j_call: TRBJ2-2
cdr3_aa: CASSQGQTNTGELFF

clone_size: NA
v_call: TRBV3-1/TRBV3-2
j_call: TRBJ2-1
cdr3_aa: CASSLLAGDLNEQFF

clone_size: NA
v_call: TRBV7-3
j_call: TRBJ2-4
cdr3_aa: CASSLGGGNIQYF

clone_size: NA
v_call: TRBV5-8
j_call: TRBJ1-5
cdr3_aa: CASSTRRNQPQHF

clone_size: NA
v_call: TRBV3-1/TRBV3-2
j_call: TRBJ2-1
cdr3_aa: CASSPTSGRVEQFF

clone_size: NA
v_call: TRBV5-1
j_call: TRBJ2-3
cdr3_aa: CASSGRTGGVDTQYF

clone_size: NA
v_call: TRBV6-5
j_call: TRBJ1-2
cdr3_aa: CASSYDGEVTNYGYTF

clone_size: NA
v_call: TRBV20-1
j_call: TRBJ1-1
cdr3_aa: CSARRSTEAFF

clone_size: NA
v_call: TRBV7-9
j_call: TRBJ2-1
cdr3_aa: CASSLVSGSFGEQFF

clone_size: NA
v_call: TRBV7-2
j_call: TRBJ2-5
cdr3_aa: CASSRSGEETQYF

clone_size: NA
v_call: TRBV27
j_call: TRBJ2-1
cdr3_aa: CASNIAGETYNEQFF

clone_size: NA
v_call: TRBV6-4
j_call: TRBJ2-3
cdr3_aa: CASSDMGQGTDTQYF

clone_size: NA
v_call: TRBV14
j_call: TRBJ2-6
cdr3_aa: CASSHQKIGANVLTF

clone_size: NA
v_call: TRBV19
j_call: TRBJ1-5
cdr3_aa: CASSISREGNQPQHF

clone_size: NA
v_call: TRBV5-4
j_call: TRBJ1-2
cdr3_aa: CASSLAGRVGLHYGYTF

clone_size: NA
v_call: TRBV11-2
j_call: TRBJ2-7
cdr3_aa: CASSLVTTKYEQYF

clone_size: NA
v_call: TRBV7-9
j_call: TRBJ1-1
cdr3_aa: CASSSPDSFTEAFF

clone_size: NA
v_call: TRBV6-5
j_call: TRBJ2-1
cdr3_aa: CASTRTSSNEQFF

clone_size: few
v_call: TRBV19
j_call: TRBJ1-3
cdr3_aa: CASSIGGAGNTIYF

clone_size: NA
v_call: TRBV28
j_call: TRBJ1-4
cdr3_aa: CASSVPTGSEKLFF

clone_size: NA
v_call: TRBV29-1
j_call: TRBJ2-1
cdr3_aa: CSVVGGSSYNEQFF

clone_size: NA
v_call: TRBV12-3/TRBV12-4
j_call: TRBJ2-7
cdr3_aa: CASSPPGSYEQYF

clone_size: NA
v_call: TRBV5-1
j_call: TRBJ2-2
cdr3_aa: CASSLQGLSNTGELFF

clone_size: once
v_call: TRBV15
j_call: TRBJ1-5
cdr3_aa: CATSRGGQGNQPQHF

clone_size: NA
v_call: TRBV10-3
j_call: TRBJ2-7
cdr3_aa: CAITPGLFNEQYF